These T cell receptor beta chains were read from a single sample in a study of blood T cell repertoires in COVID-19. TCRdb's copy holds only in-frame clones and misses some; the assay was immunoSEQ multiplex PCR. The data show fewer than 250,000 clones, under 90% seen once. Sequencing was carried out using peripheral blood. The receptors were sampled from a human donor in a cohort sampled during active COVID-19. The CDR3 runs from the conserved cysteine through the conserved F or W. The D gene is left open where the match is weak. Clone size appears in some rows only: once, few, many, or a class for an expanded clone.

j_gene: TRBJ1-1
d_gene: .
abundance: .
v_gene: TRBV11-3
CDR3nt: TGTGCCAGCAGCTCCGGGGGCACTGAAGCTTTCTTT
CDR3aa: CASSSGGTEAFF

j_gene: TRBJ2-1
d_gene: .
abundance: once
v_gene: TRBV5-1
CDR3nt: TGCGCCAGCAGCTTGGATGCTAGCCTCAGACACAATGAGCAGTTCTTC
CDR3aa: CASSLDASLRHNEQFF

j_gene: TRBJ2-7
d_gene: TRBD1
abundance: .
v_gene: TRBV5-1
CDR3nt: TGCGCCAGCAGCCTCGACAGGGACTACGAGCAGTACTTC
CDR3aa: CASSLDRDYEQYF

j_gene: TRBJ2-3
d_gene: .
abundance: .
v_gene: TRBV7-2
CDR3nt: TGTGCCAGCAGCGTAAGCGGGTGGGGAGCAGATACGCAGTATTTT
CDR3aa: CASSVSGWGADTQYF

j_gene: TRBJ2-3
d_gene: .
abundance: .
v_gene: TRBV19
CDR3nt: TGTGCCAGTAGTCAGGGAGGTTATACGCAGTATTTT
CDR3aa: CASSQGGYTQYF

j_gene: TRBJ1-4
d_gene: .
abundance: .
v_gene: TRBV27
CDR3nt: TGTGCCAGCAGTTTATATTACAGGGATGATGAAAAACTGTTTTTT
CDR3aa: CASSLYYRDDEKLFF

j_gene: TRBJ2-1
d_gene: .
abundance: .
v_gene: TRBV9
CDR3nt: TGTGCCAGCAGCGTAGGGACAGTCCGGGGTGAGCAGTTCTTC
CDR3aa: CASSVGTVRGEQFF

j_gene: TRBJ2-5
d_gene: TRBD1
abundance: .
v_gene: TRBV5-8
CDR3nt: TGTGCCAGCAGCTCTCCAGGGGGCAAAGAGACCCAGTACTTC
CDR3aa: CASSSPGGKETQYF

j_gene: TRBJ2-2
d_gene: TRBD2
abundance: few
v_gene: TRBV5-1
CDR3nt: TGCGCCAGCAGCTATGGGACTAGCGGGAACACCGGGGAGCTGTTTTTT
CDR3aa: CASSYGTSGNTGELFF

j_gene: TRBJ2-1
d_gene: .
abundance: .
v_gene: TRBV9
CDR3nt: TGTGCCAGCAGCGTCCCACTAGCCCATGAGCAGTTCTTC
CDR3aa: CASSVPLAHEQFF

j_gene: TRBJ2-5
d_gene: TRBD2
abundance: .
v_gene: TRBV5-4
CDR3nt: TGTGCCAGCAGCTTTACCGGGACTAGCGGGGGCGGCGGGGCCCAGTACTTC
CDR3aa: CASSFTGTSGGGGAQYF

j_gene: TRBJ1-3
d_gene: .
abundance: .
v_gene: TRBV3-1/TRBV3-2
CDR3nt: TGTGCCAGCAGCCAAGTAATCAGGGACTCTGGAAACACCATATATTTT
CDR3aa: CASSQVIRDSGNTIYF

j_gene: TRBJ2-5
d_gene: .
abundance: .
v_gene: TRBV19
CDR3nt: TGTGCCAGTAGTGGAGGGTTCCAAGAGACCCAGTACTTC
CDR3aa: CASSGGFQETQYF

j_gene: TRBJ2-1
d_gene: TRBD1
abundance: .
v_gene: TRBV5-6
CDR3nt: TGTGCCAGCAGCCCCCCGCTGGGACAGGGGCCTCATGAGCAGTTCTTC
CDR3aa: CASSPPLGQGPHEQFF

j_gene: TRBJ1-5
d_gene: .
abundance: .
v_gene: TRBV12-5
CDR3nt: TGTGCTAGTGGGCGCGGGACTTTTCAGCCCCAGCATTTT
CDR3aa: CASGRGTFQPQHF

j_gene: TRBJ1-6
d_gene: .
abundance: .
v_gene: TRBV3-1/TRBV3-2
CDR3nt: TGTGCCAGCAGCCCGGACGGCGGGTCACCCCTCCACTTT
CDR3aa: CASSPDGGSPLHF

j_gene: TRBJ2-3
d_gene: TRBD1
abundance: .
v_gene: TRBV10-2
CDR3nt: TGCGCCACCCCCTTGGGACAGGGGTTAGATACGCAGTATTTT
CDR3aa: CATPLGQGLDTQYF

j_gene: TRBJ1-6
d_gene: .
abundance: .
v_gene: TRBV7-8
CDR3nt: TGTGCCAGCACCAAAGGGGGGGGCCGCCGGTCACCCCTCCACTTT
CDR3aa: CASTKGGGRRSPLHF

j_gene: TRBJ1-2
d_gene: .
abundance: .
v_gene: TRBV7-9
CDR3nt: TGTGCCAGCAGCGCACAGGCAACTAACTATGGCTACACCTTC
CDR3aa: CASSAQATNYGYTF

j_gene: TRBJ2-7
d_gene: TRBD1
abundance: .
v_gene: TRBV18
CDR3nt: TGTGCCAGCTCACCGCAACGGACAGGGGGTTACGAGCAGTACTTC
CDR3aa: CASSPQRTGGYEQYF

j_gene: TRBJ2-1
d_gene: TRBD1
abundance: once
v_gene: TRBV2
CDR3nt: TGTGCCACTGGACAGGTGGCGTCCTACAATGAGCAGTTCTTC
CDR3aa: CATGQVASYNEQFF

j_gene: TRBJ2-5
d_gene: TRBD2
abundance: .
v_gene: TRBV7-6
CDR3nt: TGTGCCAGCAGCCCCGGCGGGGGTAAAGGAGAGACCCAGTACTTC
CDR3aa: CASSPGGGKGETQYF

j_gene: TRBJ2-1
d_gene: TRBD2
abundance: .
v_gene: TRBV30
CDR3nt: TGTGCCTGGAGGCGGGAGCTAGCGAATGAGCAGTTCTTC
CDR3aa: CAWRRELANEQFF

j_gene: TRBJ2-5
d_gene: .
abundance: .
v_gene: TRBV7-8
CDR3nt: TGTGCCAGCAGCTTAGGAGGGGGAGAGACCCAGTACTTC
CDR3aa: CASSLGGGETQYF